The present T cell receptor beta chain was sequenced within a study of identical twins. The germline V gene has CDR1 MNHEY and CDR2 SMNVEV (reference sequence). Trimming removed 7 bases from V and 2 bases from J; junction bases left unmatched: 5. The CDR3 is 13 residues long. TCRdb processed the 5' RACE reads anew with MiXCR; each CDR3 protein has one entry. The table lists about 700,000 distinct CDR3 sequences, over 8.5% of them singletons, with 0.75% to 1% in the top ten. The same specimen was also included in a second study, on yellow fever vaccine responses in identical twins.

The genes are TRBV27 and TRBJ2-7; 7 positions match TRBD1. The material sequenced was PBMCs. This TCR was sampled from a woman in her late teens or twenties in good health. The CDR3, as DNA: TGTGCCAGCAAACGGGACAGACCCTACGAGCAGTACTTC. Translated, it gives CASKRDRPYEQYF.